This TCR beta chain was recovered during a study of T cell responses to AZD1222 COVID-19 vaccine. Study at large: It was second doses at about 4 or about 12 weeks that were pooled.

Sequencing used immunoSEQ multiplex PCR; TCRdb keeps in-frame clones, though not all of them. The sample shows around 96,000 clones, roughly 88% of them seen only once. This CDR3 is 14 amino acids long. Deletions cut 4 bases from V and 0 bases from J, with 8 bases between. Germline assignment: CDR1 MNHEY and CDR2 SMNVEV (reference sequence). Study-level results: Researchers took repertoire samples only after the peak T cell response had come. Unmutated regions of variants are reportedly targeted by nearly half of spike-specific TCRs.

Points on this clone: Its antigen is unknown.

The V gene is TRBV27, the J gene TRBJ2-3, with D possibly matching TRBD1 (5 bases). This specimen was peripheral blood, taken on day 0 of AZD1222 vaccination. This TCR derives from an adult in good health. The CDR3 region has the DNA TGTGCCAGCAGTTCTGACAGTAGCACAGATACGCAGTATTTT. It encodes CASSSDSSTDTQYF.